This T cell receptor (beta chain) was retrieved from a study of shared clonotypes between healthy human individuals. The V gene's germline CDR1 is LNHDA and CDR2 SQIVND (reference sequence). With 6 bases removed from V and 4 bases from J, the gap between germline ends came to 15 bases. This CDR3 region has 14 residues. Libraries were prepared by immunoSEQ multiplex PCR; TCRdb keeps only in-frame clonotypes and omits some of them. The table includes around 720,000 clones, 73% detected once. The sequenced sample was memory CD4+ T cells sorted from blood. Regarding subset: CD45RA-negative fraction. This receptor was identified in a woman aged 30 to 39 in good health. This rearrangement joins TRBV19 to TRBJ1-2; D is perhaps TRBD1 (6 bases). The CDR3 here is CASSPGAVRYGYTF. Written as DNA, the CDR3 is TGTGCCAGTAGCCCAGGGGCCGTACGCTATGGCTACACCTTC.